This T cell receptor (beta chain) is from a study of blood T cell repertoires in COVID-19. Study at large: Sites in the United States, Italy and Spain provided acute and convalescent COVID-19 samples. Nucleic acid was either cDNA or gDNA, and it came from T cells, B-cell-depleted T cells, or PBMCs.

In the original workflow: Researchers report that nucleated cell counts were estimated from reference gene primer amplification. The protocol was immunoSEQ multiplex PCR, while the TCRdb copy is restricted to in-frame clones and leaves out a portion. V, J and clone size are taken as reported in that table, and D and trimming were inferred from the DNA itself. Among 200,000 or so clones listed, about 80% were seen once. This TCR came from a human donor with acute or convalescent COVID-19. The donor label of this sample is uncertain. The sequencing sample was made of peripheral blood.

The CDR3 nucleotides are TGTGCCAGCGGACAGGGGTTAAATCAGCCCCAGCATTTT. It specifies CASGQGLNQPQHF. The rearrangement uses TRBV7-2 and TRBJ1-5, with 9 bases fitting TRBD1. Looked up from germline, CDR1 is SGHTA and CDR2 is FQGNSA. After removal of 8 bases from V and 4 bases from J, the junction contained 3 bases not matched to a gene. This CDR3 spans 13 amino acids.